The clone carrying this T cell receptor beta chain was found once. Its cognate antigen is unknown. From germline, CDR1 is LGHDT and CDR2 YNNKEL (reference sequence). There are 17 residues in the CDR3. The junction had 2 bases not matched to a gene; V was cut back by 1 base and J by 3 bases. This sample stems from a study of T cell responses to AZD1222 COVID-19 vaccine. Overall study context: Second-dose recipients at about 4 or about 12 weeks were treated as one pooled group.

Points from the study as a whole: Repertoires were collected only later (after the peak T cell response had occurred). Nearly half of the spike-specific TCRs reportedly recognize variant regions that carry no mutations. Donor demographics were predominantly white British with a female majority; clonal diversity may be underestimated.

Clones were read by immunoSEQ multiplex PCR, and TCRdb kept only the in-frame ones, dropping some. The sample holds around 29,000 clones; over 85% are singletons and the top ten take 7.5% to 10%. This sample comprised peripheral blood, obtained on day 0 of AZD1222 vaccination. This clonotype was obtained from an adult in good health. The chain carries TRBV3-1 (or the pseudogene TRBV3-2) and TRBJ2-1; TRBD2 aligns across 14 bases. The CDR3 sequence: CASSQGLAGGYYNEQFF. CDR3 in DNA: TGTGCCAGCAGCCAAGGACTAGCGGGAGGGTACTACAATGAGCAGTTCTTC.